This T cell receptor beta chain was sequenced in a study of cytomegalovirus exposure and HLA in healthy donors. As to this clone: Its antigen remains unknown.

Amplification used 60 Vbeta primers and 13 Jbeta primers. In the original analysis: Approximately 12 million of the about 80 million unique TCR beta chains counted in a later analysis were shared. The method was immunoSEQ multiplex PCR; TCRdb's version includes in-frame clones alone and lacks a portion of them. For V, J and clone size, that table is used; D and trimming come from the DNA. The sample shows approximately 150,000 clones, nearly 80% of them seen only once. Study results and limitations: Among donors in an Asian-associated ancestry cluster, a later analysis reportedly found fewer N-insertions than the roughly 700-donor mean.

Material: PBMCs. This receptor was obtained from a male donor in good health and CMV-seronegative.

For the CDR3, the DNA is TGCGCCAGCAGTAGGGGGAGCTCCTACAATGAGCAGTTCTTC. Encoded protein: CASSRGSSYNEQFF. The rearrangement uses TRBV5-1 and TRBJ2-1, with a possible D match to TRBD1 (6 bases). Germline CDR1 SGHRS, CDR2 YFSETQ. This CDR3 region has 14 residues. Deletions cut 5 bases from V and 0 bases from J, with 9 bases between.